Listed below are T cell receptor beta chains from one sample, sequenced in a study of T cell responses to AZD1222 COVID-19 vaccine. The method was immunoSEQ multiplex PCR; TCRdb's version includes in-frame clones alone and lacks a portion of them. The table includes 130,000 or so clones, 85% to 90% detected once. The source material was peripheral blood, sampled on day 0 of AZD1222 vaccination. These receptors came from an adult in good health. CDR3s include the opening cysteine and the closing phenylalanine or tryptophan. D genes are given only for firm matches. Expanded clones get a size class; other rows say once, few or many, or leave the size out.

-,TRBV9,TRBJ1-2,TRBD1,CASSVGRGYGYTF,TGTGCCAGCAGCGTAGGCAGGGGGTATGGCTACACCTTC
once,TRBV5-1,TRBJ2-7,-,CASSLGGMLVREQYF,TGCGCCAGCAGCTTGGGGGGCATGTTAGTTCGCGAGCAGTACTTC
-,TRBV28,TRBJ1-5,-,CASSLGWDSNQPQHF,TGTGCCAGCAGTTTAGGCTGGGATAGCAATCAGCCCCAGCATTTT
once,TRBV7-2,TRBJ2-3,TRBD2,CASSSRLAGGSDTQYF,TGTGCCAGCAGCTCGCGACTAGCGGGGGGGAGCGATACGCAGTATTTT
once,TRBV30,TRBJ2-2,-,CAWSVFTGELFF,TGTGCCTGGAGTGTTTTTACCGGGGAGCTGTTTTTT
-,TRBV6-5,TRBJ1-2,TRBD1,CASSSPRGTGGYGYTF,TGTGCCAGCAGTTCCCCAAGGGGGACAGGGGGGTATGGCTACACCTTC
-,TRBV6-2/TRBV6-3,TRBJ1-2,-,CASRPSYRTANYGYTF,TGTGCCAGCAGACCTTCTTACCGGACAGCTAACTATGGCTACACCTTC
once,TRBV2,TRBJ2-6,-,CASLLLAGANVLTF,TGTGCCAGCCTCCTCCTGGCTGGGGCCAACGTCCTGACTTTC
once,TRBV10-3,TRBJ2-1,-,CAISGTGRVNEQFF,TGTGCCATCAGTGGGACAGGGAGGGTGAATGAGCAGTTCTTC
-,TRBV7-2,TRBJ1-2,-,CASSLDRANYGYTF,TGTGCCAGCAGCTTAGACAGGGCCAACTATGGCTACACCTTC
-,TRBV9,TRBJ2-3,-,CASSVGRQPGDTQYF,TGTGCCAGCAGCGTAGGTCGCCAGCCTGGGGATACGCAGTATTTT
-,TRBV7-3,TRBJ2-5,-,CASSLMSGAETQYF,TGTGCCAGCAGCTTAATGTCGGGGGCGGAGACCCAGTACTTC
-,TRBV4-1,TRBJ1-4,-,CASSQEGGSEKLFF,TGCGCCAGCAGCCAAGAGGGGGGTAGTGAAAAACTGTTTTTT
-,TRBV6-2/TRBV6-3,TRBJ1-1,-,CASSYSEGGTEAFF,TGTGCCAGCAGTTACTCGGAGGGGGGAACTGAAGCTTTCTTT
-,TRBV30,TRBJ1-5,TRBD1,CAWRDRARNQPQHF,TGTGCCTGGCGGGACAGGGCCCGCAATCAGCCCCAGCATTTT